Shown below are 22 T cell receptor beta chains from a single sample sequenced in a study of beta chain features in type 1 diabetes. The entirety of the isolated RNA underwent reverse transcription, so expressed TCRB transcripts were sequenced. Assay used: immunoSEQ multiplex PCR; TCRdb lists only in-frame clones, some missing. The sample yields some 150,000 clones, around 8.7% seen once. Input material: central memory CD4+ T cells from blood. The receptors were gathered from a man younger than 30 in good health.

The chain has TRBV7-2 and TRBJ2-2; D unclear. V was shortened by 0 bases and J by 4 bases, with 9 bases between the two germline ends. Germline CDR1 SGHTA, CDR2 FQGNSA. The CDR3 loop spans 15 amino acids. The CDR3 DNA reads TGTGCCAGCAGCTTAGCGTCGGTGGTCACCGGGGAGCTGTTTTTT. Amino acids: CASSLASVVTGELFF.

A remark on this clone: Other DNA sequences in the same sample also yield this CDR3. V gene TRBV9 combines with J gene TRBJ2-3, with TRBD1 identical over 7 bases. V was clipped by 2 bases and J by 1 base; unmatched bases: 4. Germline-derived CDR1 and CDR2 are SGDLS and YYNGEE. This CDR3 region has 15 residues. The CDR3 reads CASSVLQGGTDTQYF. CDR3 bases: TGTGCCAGCAGCGTTCTCCAGGGGGGCACAGATACGCAGTATTTT.

This clone has more than one count but fewer than ten. CDR3 DNA sequence: TGCGCCAGCAGCCTCACAGGGGATTCTAGCAATCAGCCCCAGCATTTT. It is translated as CASSLTGDSSNQPQHF. This chain links TRBV5-1 with TRBJ1-5; 7 positions agree with TRBD1. Germline V gene lookup returns CDR1 SGHRS and CDR2 YFSETQ. The CDR3 spans 16 residues. V lost 4 bases, J lost 0 bases, and 7 bases stayed unmatched.

The chain couples TRBV30 to TRBJ2-7; 9 bases fit TRBD1. The CDR3 is 12 residues long. The ends lost 5 bases at V and 2 bases at J; junction bases unmatched: 1. The germline V gene has CDR1 GTSNPN and CDR2 SVGIG (reference sequence). CDR3 DNA sequence: TGTGCCTGGGGGGACAGGGCCTACGAGCAGTACTTC. It translates to CAWGDRAYEQYF.

The J gene is TRBJ1-4, the V gene TRBV29-1, with TRBD1 identical over 9 bases. The V and J ends lost 4 bases and 7 bases, in that order; junction bases with no gene match: 10. Germline V CDR1 and CDR2: SQVTM, ANQGSEA. The CDR3 is 15 residues long. The CDR3 region is CSVVPHVTGGEKLFF. The CDR3 region has the DNA TGCAGCGTTGTCCCCCACGTGACAGGGGGTGAAAAACTGTTTTTT.

This clone appeared a few times. The CDR3 spells CAWTGGKYEQYF. The CDR3 DNA sequence: TGTGCCTGGACAGGGGGCAAATACGAGCAGTACTTC. The chain recombines TRBV30 with TRBJ2-5; 8 bases match TRBD1. The J call may be faulty, since TRBJ2-7 better matches the DNA end. The CDR3 loop spans 12 amino acids. Germline CDR1 reads GTSNPN; CDR2 reads SVGIG (reference sequence).

Only a few counts were recorded for this clone. The V gene is TRBV4-3, the J gene TRBJ2-3; 8 bases are a match to TRBD2. Germline CDR1 LGHNA, CDR2 YSLEER. V dropped 1 base and J dropped 1; count of bases not matched to a gene: 7. The CDR3 covers 17 residues. The CDR3 nucleotides are TGCGCCAGCAGCCAAGCTCGGGGGGGCGTGGGCACAGATACGCAGTATTTT. Amino acid sequence: CASSQARGGVGTDTQYF.

The gene calls are TRBV19 and TRBJ1-2; tentative D call: TRBD1 (5 bases). Trimming shortened V by 6 bases and J by 3 bases, and 14 bases separated the two germline ends. CDR1 and CDR2 (germline): LNHDA, SQIVND (reference sequence). The length of the CDR3 is 14 residues. CDR3 sequence: CASSPGNGYYGYTF. The CDR3 DNA follows: TGTGCCAGTAGCCCAGGGAATGGTTACTATGGCTACACCTTC.

The sample holds a few counts of this clone. The rearrangement links TRBV7-9 to TRBJ2-5, with 7 nucleotides matching TRBD2. CDR3 size: 14 residues. The V gene's germline CDR1 is SEHNR and CDR2 FQNEAQ (reference sequence). V dropped 1 base and J dropped 7; count of bases not matched to a gene: 6. The CDR3 DNA is TGTGCCAGCAGCTTAGGTGTTGGGGAGGGGACCCAGTACTTC. Protein sequence: CASSLGVGEGTQYF.

This clone was picked up a small number of times. The CDR3 DNA reads as TGCGCCAGCAGCCAAGATTGGACAGGGATCTCCTACGAGCAGTACTTC. Its protein product is CASSQDWTGISYEQYF. The gene calls are TRBV4-3 and TRBJ2-7; 8 nucleotides agree with TRBD1. Germline CDR1 LGHNA, CDR2 YSLEER. The CDR3 is 16 residues long. V lost 0 bases, J lost 0 bases, and 4 bases stayed unmatched.

The chain recombines TRBV7-3 with TRBJ1-3; no firm D call. The V gene's germline CDR1 is SGHTA and CDR2 FQGTGA. Trimming cost V 2 bases and J 0 bases, with 8 bases left between them. CDR3 size: 15 residues. DNA of the CDR3: TGTGCCAGCAGCTTAGGGCACAGCTCTGGAAACACCATATATTTT. Translating it yields CASSLGHSSGNTIYF. Based on the CDR3 plus reference TRBV7-3 and TRBJ1-3, the full variable domain is GAGVSQTPSNKVTEKGKYVELRCDPISGHTALYWYRQSLGQGPEFLIYFQGTGAADDSGLPNDRFFAVRPEGSVSTLKIQRTERGDSAVYLCASSLGHSSGNTIYFGEGSWLTVV.

This chain links TRBV4-1 with TRBJ2-7; a possible D gene is TRBD2 (6 bases). The CDR3 has 15 residues. From germline, CDR1 is MGHRA and CDR2 YSYEKL. The V end was cut by 2 bases, the J end by 3 bases, with 14 bases between. The CDR3 DNA reads as TGCGCCAGCAGCCAAACCGGGACTCCGGTCTACGAGCAGTACTTC. This gives the protein CASSQTGTPVYEQYF.

The CDR3 DNA is TGTGCCAGCAGCTTAGAACGGACAGCGAACACTGAAGCTTTCTTT. Residues: CASSLERTANTEAFF. V gene TRBV11-2 combines with J gene TRBJ1-1, with TRBD1 as a possible D gene (6 bases). The CDR3 extends over 15 amino acids. Per germline, CDR1 SGHAT and CDR2 FQNNGV. The V and J ends lost 0 bases and 1 base respectively, with 9 bases between them.

This clone was recorded a few times. This chain joins TRBV20-1 and TRBJ1-5; D is uncertain. Trimming removed 6 bases at V and 4 bases at J, with 7 bases between. The CDR3 is 11 amino acids. Germline assignment: CDR1 DFQATT and CDR2 SNEGSKA (reference sequence). The CDR3 protein is CSAGMNQPQHF. The CDR3 region has the DNA TGCAGTGCCGGGATGAATCAGCCCCAGCATTTT.

This clone has just a few counts. The junction departs from the called germline gene at one end, perhaps through a read error. V usage is TRBV5-6 and J usage is TRBJ2-5; 13 bases fit TRBD2. The CDR3 spans 15 residues. Germline values: CDR1 SGHDT, CDR2 YYEEEE. The CDR3 DNA follows: TGTGCCAGCAGTTTGGGACTAGCGGGGCAAGAGACCCAGTACTTC. This encodes CASSLGLAGQETQYF.

V is TRBV11-1 and J is TRBJ2-1, with a tentative D call TRBD2 (6 bases). This CDR3 is 15 amino acids long. CDR1 is SGHAT, CDR2 FQDESV, per germline (reference sequence). V lost 1 base and J 0 bases, leaving 7 bases between the germline ends. The CDR3 loop reads CASSLEEGSYNEQFF. CDR3 nucleotides: TGTGCCAGCAGCTTAGAGGAGGGCTCCTACAATGAGCAGTTCTTC.

This clone was recorded a few times. The rearrangement uses TRBV7-6 and TRBJ2-2; D unresolved. The CDR3 is 13 residues long. The germline V gene encodes CDR1 SGHVS and CDR2 FNYEAQ. The germline V and J ends were trimmed by 5 bases and 6 bases, with 10 bases remaining between them. The CDR3: CASSPLFPGELFF. CDR3 bases: TGTGCCAGCAGCCCTCTGTTTCCCGGGGAGCTGTTTTTT.

The chain recombines TRBV5-4 with TRBJ2-2, with 8 bases matching TRBD1. The CDR3 extends over 17 amino acids. Germline V gene sequence: CDR1 SGHNT, CDR2 YYREEE (reference sequence). Trimming took 3 bases from V and 3 from J; bases not matched to a gene: 10. In DNA form, the CDR3 reads TGTGCCAGCAGCTCCGGATTGACAGGGGCCGACACCGGGGAGCTGTTTTTT. Amino acid sequence: CASSSGLTGADTGELFF. Drawing the rest from reference TRBV5-4 and TRBJ2-2, the complete variable domain is ETGVTQSPTHLIKTRGQQVTLRCSSQSGHNTVSWYQQALGQGPQFIFQYYREEENGRGNFPPRFSGLQFPNYSSELNVNALELDDSALYLCASSSGLTGADTGELFFGEGSRLTVL.

The chain has TRBV19 and TRBJ1-1, with unresolved D. V dropped 7 bases and J dropped 5 bases, with 17 bases sitting between them. Germline CDR1 and CDR2: LNHDA and SQIVND (reference sequence). The CDR3 totals 14 residues. The CDR3 here is CASNLILSGTEAFF. For the CDR3, the DNA is TGTGCCAGTAACCTCATTCTCTCGGGTACTGAAGCTTTCTTT.

This clone was counted only a few times. The rearrangement joins TRBV28 to TRBJ1-3; D not certain. The CDR3 has 13 residues. CDR1 and CDR2 (germline): MDHEN, SYDVKM. Trimming cost V 6 bases and J 3 bases, with 9 bases left between them. The CDR3 here is CASRLSSGNTIYF. Here the CDR3 DNA reads TGTGCCAGCAGGCTGAGTAGTGGAAACACCATATATTTT.

The table lists this clone with a few counts. This chain connects TRBV10-3 to TRBJ2-5; 10 nucleotides match TRBD1. The CDR3 length is 15 residues. The germline V gene has CDR1 ENHRY and CDR2 SYGVKD. V lost 6 bases to trimming and J lost 4 bases; unmatched junction nucleotides: 8. CDR3 nucleotides: TGTGCCATCAGAGCCGGGACAGGGGAGAGAGAGACCCAGTACTTC. Translating gives CAIRAGTGERETQYF.

This clone was counted a single time. The rearrangement links TRBV11-3 to TRBJ2-1; unclear D gene. The germline V and J ends were trimmed by 1 base and 6 bases, with 7 bases remaining between them. Per germline, CDR1 SGHNT and CDR2 YENEEA. The CDR3 spans 13 residues. The CDR3 reads CASSLGDSNEQFF. The DNA of the CDR3 is TGTGCCAGCAGCTTAGGAGATAGCAATGAGCAGTTCTTC.